This T cell receptor beta chain was recorded in a study of blood T cell repertoires in COVID-19. Trimming removed 5 bases from V and 7 bases from J; junction bases left unmatched: 7. Germline V gene data show CDR1 as LNHDA and CDR2 as SQIVND (reference sequence). The CDR3 has 14 amino acids. Generated by immunoSEQ multiplex PCR, the TCRdb table keeps only in-frame clones and is missing some. This sample carries some 54,000 clones, more than 90% of them seen once, and the ten largest clones take 2% to 2.5%. Input material: peripheral blood. The source is a man between 60 and 70 years old with acute or convalescent COVID-19. The chain joins TRBV19 to TRBJ1-2, with TRBD1 matching 10 bases. The CDR3, as DNA: TGTGCCAGTAGTGAGGGGACAGGGGAGCCTGGCTACACCTTC. It yields the protein CASSEGTGEPGYTF.